The count of the clone carrying this TCR beta chain is one. Trimming removed 6 bases from V and 4 bases from J; junction bases left unmatched: 4. The CDR3 contains 14 residues. From germline, CDR1 is MNHEY and CDR2 SMNVEV (reference sequence). Per the original data handling: Amplified reference gene primers provided the basis for estimating nucleated cell counts. The method was immunoSEQ multiplex PCR; TCRdb's version includes in-frame clones alone and lacks a portion of them. V and J calls and clone size come straight from that table; D and trimming were deduced from the DNA. The table has roughly 15,000 clones, 84% seen once. The sample originates from a study of blood T cell repertoires in COVID-19. Study context: Collection of acute and convalescent COVID-19 samples took place in the United States, Italy and Spain. T cells, B-cell-depleted T cells, or PBMCs provided the cDNA or gDNA that served as material.

This clonotype was sampled from a man over 45 with active COVID-19. The sequencing sample was made of peripheral blood. The genes are TRBV27 and TRBJ2-7; 12 bases agree with TRBD2. The DNA of the CDR3 is TGTGCCAGCAGCGCCGGGACTAGCGGGTACGAGCAGTACTTC. It specifies CASSAGTSGYEQYF.